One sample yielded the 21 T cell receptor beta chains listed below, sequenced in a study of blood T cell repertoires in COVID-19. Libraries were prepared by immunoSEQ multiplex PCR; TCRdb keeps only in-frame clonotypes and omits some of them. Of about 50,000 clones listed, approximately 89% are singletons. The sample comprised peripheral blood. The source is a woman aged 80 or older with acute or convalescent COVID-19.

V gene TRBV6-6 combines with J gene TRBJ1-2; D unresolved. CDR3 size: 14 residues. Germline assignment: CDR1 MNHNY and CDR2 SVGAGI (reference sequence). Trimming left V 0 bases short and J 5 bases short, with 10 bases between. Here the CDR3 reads CASSYSNNLYGYTF. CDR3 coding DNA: TGTGCCAGCAGTTACTCGAATAACTTGTATGGCTACACCTTC.

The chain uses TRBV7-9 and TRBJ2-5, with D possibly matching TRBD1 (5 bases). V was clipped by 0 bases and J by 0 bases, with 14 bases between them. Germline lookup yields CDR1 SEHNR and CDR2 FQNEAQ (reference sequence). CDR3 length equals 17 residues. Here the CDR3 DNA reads TGTGCCAGCAGCTTAGCCTTTCCAGGGTTCAACCAAGAGACCCAGTACTTC. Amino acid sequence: CASSLAFPGFNQETQYF.

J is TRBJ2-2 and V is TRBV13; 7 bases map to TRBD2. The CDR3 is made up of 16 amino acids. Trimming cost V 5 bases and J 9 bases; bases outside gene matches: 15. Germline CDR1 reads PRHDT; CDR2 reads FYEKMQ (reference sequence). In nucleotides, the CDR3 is TGTGCCAGCAGCGGACGGACTAGTGAACACCTCAGGGAGCTGTTTTTT. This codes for CASSGRTSEHLRELFF.

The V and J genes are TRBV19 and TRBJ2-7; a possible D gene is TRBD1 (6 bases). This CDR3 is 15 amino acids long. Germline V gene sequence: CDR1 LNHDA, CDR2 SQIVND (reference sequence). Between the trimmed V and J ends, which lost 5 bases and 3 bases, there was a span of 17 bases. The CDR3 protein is CASSGPGQLIYEQYF. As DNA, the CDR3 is TGTGCCAGTAGTGGCCCGGGACAACTAATCTACGAGCAGTACTTC.

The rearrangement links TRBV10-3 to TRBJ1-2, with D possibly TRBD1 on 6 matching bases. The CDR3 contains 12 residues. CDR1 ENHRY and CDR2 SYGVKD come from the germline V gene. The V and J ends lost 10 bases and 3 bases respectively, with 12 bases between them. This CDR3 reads CATREGDYGYTF. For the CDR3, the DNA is TGTGCCACTCGGGAGGGGGACTATGGCTACACCTTC.

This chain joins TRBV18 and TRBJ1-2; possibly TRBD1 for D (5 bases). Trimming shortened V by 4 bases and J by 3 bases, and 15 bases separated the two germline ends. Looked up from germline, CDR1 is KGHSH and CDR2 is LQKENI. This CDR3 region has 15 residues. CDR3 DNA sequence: TGTGCCAGCTCACTATCGGCAGGGCAGGACTATGGCTACACCTTC. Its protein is CASSLSAGQDYGYTF.

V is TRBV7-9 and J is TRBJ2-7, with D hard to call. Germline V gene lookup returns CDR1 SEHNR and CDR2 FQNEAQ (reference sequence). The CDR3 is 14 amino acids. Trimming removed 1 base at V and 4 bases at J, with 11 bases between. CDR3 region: CASSLVSGTYEQYV. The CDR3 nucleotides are TGTGCCAGCAGCTTAGTTTCAGGTACGTACGAGCAGTACGTC.

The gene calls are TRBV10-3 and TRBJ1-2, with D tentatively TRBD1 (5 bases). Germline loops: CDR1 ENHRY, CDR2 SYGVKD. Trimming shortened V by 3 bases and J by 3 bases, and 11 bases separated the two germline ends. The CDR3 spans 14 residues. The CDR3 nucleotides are TGTGCCATCAGTGATGCAGGGAGGGACTATGGCTACACCTTC. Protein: CAISDAGRDYGYTF.

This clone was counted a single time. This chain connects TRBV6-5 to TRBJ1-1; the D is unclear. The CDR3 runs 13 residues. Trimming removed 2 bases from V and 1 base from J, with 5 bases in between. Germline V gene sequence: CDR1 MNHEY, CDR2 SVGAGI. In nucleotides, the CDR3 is TGTGCCAGCAGTTACAGACAGAACACTGAAGCTTTCTTT. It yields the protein CASSYRQNTEAFF.

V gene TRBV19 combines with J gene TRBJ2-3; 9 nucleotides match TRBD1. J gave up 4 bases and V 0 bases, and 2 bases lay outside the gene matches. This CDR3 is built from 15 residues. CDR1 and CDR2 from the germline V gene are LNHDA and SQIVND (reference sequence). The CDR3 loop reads CASSIEQGASDTQYF. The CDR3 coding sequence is TGTGCCAGTAGTATAGAACAGGGGGCCTCAGATACGCAGTATTTT.

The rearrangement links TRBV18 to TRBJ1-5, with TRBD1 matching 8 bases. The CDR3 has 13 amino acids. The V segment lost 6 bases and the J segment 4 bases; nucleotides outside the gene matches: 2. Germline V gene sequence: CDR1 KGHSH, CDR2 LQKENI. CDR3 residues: CASSRTGNQPQHF. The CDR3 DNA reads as TGTGCCAGCTCGCGGACAGGGAATCAGCCCCAGCATTTT.

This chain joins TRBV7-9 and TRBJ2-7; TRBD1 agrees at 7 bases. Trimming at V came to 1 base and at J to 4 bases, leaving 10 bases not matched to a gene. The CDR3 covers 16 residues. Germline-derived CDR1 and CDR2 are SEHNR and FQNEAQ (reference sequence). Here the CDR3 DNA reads TGTGCCAGCAGCTTAGGGCTCCGACAGGGATTATACGAGCAGTACTTC. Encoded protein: CASSLGLRQGLYEQYF.

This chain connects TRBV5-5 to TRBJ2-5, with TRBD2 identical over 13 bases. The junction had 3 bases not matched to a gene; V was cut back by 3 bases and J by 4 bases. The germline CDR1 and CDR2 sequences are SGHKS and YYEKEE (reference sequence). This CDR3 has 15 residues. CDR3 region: CASSSGLAGVETQYF. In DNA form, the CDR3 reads TGTGCCAGCAGCTCAGGACTAGCGGGGGTAGAGACCCAGTACTTC.

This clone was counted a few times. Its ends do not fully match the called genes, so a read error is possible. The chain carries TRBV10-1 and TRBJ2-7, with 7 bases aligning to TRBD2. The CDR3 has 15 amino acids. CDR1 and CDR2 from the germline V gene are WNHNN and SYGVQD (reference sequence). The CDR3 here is CASGDERGYPGEQYF. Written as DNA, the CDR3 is TGCGCCAGCGGTGATGAGCGGGGATACCCGGGCGAGCAGTACTTC.

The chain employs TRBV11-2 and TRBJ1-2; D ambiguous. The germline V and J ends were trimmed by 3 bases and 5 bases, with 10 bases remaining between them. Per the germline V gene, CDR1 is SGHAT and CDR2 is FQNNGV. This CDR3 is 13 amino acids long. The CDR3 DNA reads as TGTGCCAGCAGCTTCGGGGAGAGTTATGGCTACACCTTC. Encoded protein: CASSFGESYGYTF.

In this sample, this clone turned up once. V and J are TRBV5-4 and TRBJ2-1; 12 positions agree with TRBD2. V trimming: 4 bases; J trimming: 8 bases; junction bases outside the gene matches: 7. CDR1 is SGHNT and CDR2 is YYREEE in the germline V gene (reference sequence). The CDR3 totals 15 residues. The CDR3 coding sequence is TGTGCCAGCAGCCGAGCTAGCGGGGGGGCTGATGAGCAGTTCTTC. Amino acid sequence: CASSRASGGADEQFF. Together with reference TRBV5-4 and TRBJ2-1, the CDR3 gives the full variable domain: ETGVTQSPTHLIKTRGQQVTLRCSSQSGHNTVSWYQQALGQGPQFIFQYYREEENGRGNFPPRFSGLQFPNYSSELNVNALELDDSALYLCASSRASGGADEQFFGPGTRLTVL.

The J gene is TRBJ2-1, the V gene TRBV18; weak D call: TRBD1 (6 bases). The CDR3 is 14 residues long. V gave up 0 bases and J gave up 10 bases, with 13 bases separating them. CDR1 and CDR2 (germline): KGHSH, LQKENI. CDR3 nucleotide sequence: TGTGCCAGCTCACCACCGGGGGCGGACTGGGAGCAGTTCTTC. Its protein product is CASSPPGADWEQFF. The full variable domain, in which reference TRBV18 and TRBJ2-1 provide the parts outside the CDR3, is NAGVMQNPRHLVRRRGQEARLRCSPMKGHSHVYWYRQLPEEGLKFMVYLQKENIIDESGMPKERFSAEFPKEGPSILRIQQVVRGDSAAYFCASSPPGADWEQFFGPGTRLTVL.

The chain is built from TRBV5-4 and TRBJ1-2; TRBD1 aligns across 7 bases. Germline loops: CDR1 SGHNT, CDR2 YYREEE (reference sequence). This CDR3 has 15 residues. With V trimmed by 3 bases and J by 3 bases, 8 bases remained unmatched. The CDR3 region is CASSSGQAPYYGYTF. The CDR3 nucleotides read TGTGCCAGCAGCTCCGGACAGGCGCCATACTATGGCTACACCTTC.

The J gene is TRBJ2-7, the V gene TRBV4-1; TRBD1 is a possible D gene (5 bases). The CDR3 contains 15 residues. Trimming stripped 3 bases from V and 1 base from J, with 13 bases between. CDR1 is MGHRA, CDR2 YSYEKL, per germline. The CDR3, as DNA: TGCGCCAGCAGCCACCTCTGGCAGGGTTCCTACGAGCAGTACTTC. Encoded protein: CASSHLWQGSYEQYF.

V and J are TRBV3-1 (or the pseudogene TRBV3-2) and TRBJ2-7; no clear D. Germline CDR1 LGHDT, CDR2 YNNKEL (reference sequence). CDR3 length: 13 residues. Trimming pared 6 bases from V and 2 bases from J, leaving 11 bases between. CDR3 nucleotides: TGTGCCAGCAGTCATCCGGTTACCTACGAGCAGTACTTC. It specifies CASSHPVTYEQYF.

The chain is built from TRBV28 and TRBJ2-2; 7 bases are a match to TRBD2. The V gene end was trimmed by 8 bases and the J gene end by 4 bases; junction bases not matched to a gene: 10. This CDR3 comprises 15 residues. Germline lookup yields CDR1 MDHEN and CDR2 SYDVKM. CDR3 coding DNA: TGTGCCAGCGGGGTAGCGGGTCAGAGCACCGGGGAGCTGTTTTTT. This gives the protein CASGVAGQSTGELFF.